This T cell receptor beta chain came from a study of human T cells and chemical hapten exposure. CDR1 and CDR2 from the germline V gene are SEHNR and FQNEAQ (reference sequence). V lost 8 bases to trimming and J lost 0 bases; unmatched junction nucleotides: 8. The CDR3 runs to 16 residues. From the RACE reads, TCRdb called clonotypes with MiXCR, one entry per CDR3 protein. There are 110,000 to 150,000 distinct CDR3 sequences in the sample; 12% occur only once, and 1.4% lies in the top ten. Sample time point: patch test 2, 6 weeks after DPC sensitization. Indicated treatment: therapeutic diphenylcyclopropenone sensitization with weekly scalp DPC. This clonotype was counted between two and nine times.

The J gene is TRBJ2-1, the V gene TRBV7-9; 9 bases match TRBD2. This TCR was sampled from a woman aged 45-60 years with alopecia areata. Some clones in this sample may be carry-over from other donors' samples. Sample: whole blood, taken in connection with sensitization to the hapten diphenylcyclopropenone (DPC). CDR3 residues: CASCGGDGSSYNEQFF. The CDR3 region has the DNA TGTGCCAGCTGCGGGGGGGACGGAAGCTCCTACAATGAGCAGTTCTTC.